Shown below are 22 T cell receptor beta chains from a single sample sequenced in a study of blood T cell repertoires in COVID-19. This table comes from immunoSEQ multiplex PCR, and its TCRdb copy is limited to in-frame clones, with some not included. The table shows about 430,000 clones, with 85% to 90% occurring only once. The sample consisted of PBMCs or T cells enriched from blood (not recorded which). These receptors all come from a man younger than 40 who had recovered from COVID-19.

A note on this clone: This sample also contains other DNA sequences that code for the same CDR3. The V gene is TRBV6-5, the J gene TRBJ2-2; 7 bases are a match to TRBD1. V dropped 0 bases and J dropped 2; count of bases not matched to a gene: 3. Per the germline V gene, CDR1 is MNHEY and CDR2 is SVGAGI. The CDR3 has 16 residues. CDR3 coding DNA: TGTGCCAGCAGTTACTCAGGGGGCGGAAACACCGGGGAGCTGTTTTTT. This translates into CASSYSGGGNTGELFF.

This chain joins TRBV7-9 and TRBJ1-2; TRBD1 is a possible D gene (5 bases). There are 14 residues in the CDR3. Germline assignment: CDR1 SEHNR and CDR2 FQNEAQ (reference sequence). Trimming took off 2 bases at V and 6 bases at J, with 13 bases between the two ends. The CDR3 spells CASSLKAGLHGYTF. For the CDR3, the DNA is TGTGCCAGCAGCTTAAAGGCAGGGCTTCATGGCTACACCTTC.

This chain links TRBV24-1 with TRBJ2-1; D unclear. V was cut by 4 bases and J by 4 bases, with 4 bases left in between. The CDR3 length is 12 residues. Germline CDR1 is KGHDR and CDR2 is SFDVKD. CDR3 in DNA: TGTGCCACCAGTGACCAGTACAATGAGCAGTTCTTC. Its translation is CATSDQYNEQFF.

This rearrangement joins TRBV7-9 to TRBJ2-7; possible D gene TRBD2, 6 bases. The CDR3 covers 17 residues. Germline CDR1 and CDR2: SEHNR and FQNEAQ (reference sequence). V was clipped by 5 bases and J by 7 bases, with 27 bases between them. This chain's CDR3 is CASSPLTEGLHLSEQYF. Written as DNA, the CDR3 is TGTGCCAGCAGCCCCCTCACAGAAGGACTACACCTATCTGAGCAGTACTTC.

The chain links TRBV28 to TRBJ1-2; D is unresolved. Trimming shortened V by 7 bases and J by 3 bases, and 21 bases separated the two germline ends. Germline V CDR1 and CDR2: MDHEN, SYDVKM. The CDR3 is made up of 16 amino acids. CDR3 DNA: TGTGCCAGCACCGACCAAACAGCAGCCACTTACTATGGCTACACCTTC. As protein: CASTDQTAATYYGYTF.

This clone has just one count. V gene TRBV12-3 or TRBV12-4 combines with J gene TRBJ1-5; D not certain. This CDR3 has 13 residues. V was pared by 1 base and J by 3 bases, with 4 bases between. DNA for the CDR3: TGTGCCAGCAGTTTAGGGCCCAATCAGCCCCAGCATTTT. Translating it yields CASSLGPNQPQHF.

In regard to this clone: Other DNA variants within this sample encode the same CDR3. The genes are TRBV5-6 and TRBJ1-3, with D uncertain. The CDR3 runs to 14 residues. CDR1 and CDR2 from the germline V gene are SGHDT and YYEEEE. V gave up 0 bases and J gave up 0 bases, with 4 bases separating them. Written as DNA, the CDR3 is TGTGCCAGCAGCTTGGGCGCCTCTGGAAACACCATATATTTT. Protein product: CASSLGASGNTIYF. The variable domain in full, with the rest retrieved from reference TRBV5-6 and TRBJ1-3, is DAGVTQSPTHLIKTRGQQVTLRCSPKSGHDTVSWYQQALGQGPQFIFQYYEEEERQRGNFPDRFSGHQFPNYSSELNVNALLLGDSALYLCASSLGASGNTIYFGEGSWLTVV.

The V call is TRBV6-5, the J call TRBJ2-7, with 7 bases identical to TRBD2. Germline CDR1 reads MNHEY; CDR2 reads SVGAGI. The CDR3 totals 15 residues. V gave up 6 bases and J gave up 0 bases; unmatched junction bases: 8. CDR3 sequence: CASRVAGASSYEQYF. CDR3 nucleotides: TGTGCCAGCAGGGTGGCGGGAGCTAGCTCCTACGAGCAGTACTTC.

A word on this clone: The same CDR3 is also encoded by other DNA sequences in this sample. The chain is built from TRBV7-9 and TRBJ2-7; tentatively, D is TRBD2 (5 bases). Germline CDR1 and CDR2: SEHNR and FQNEAQ (reference sequence). V lost 2 bases and J lost 4, with 6 bases in between. This CDR3 comprises 12 residues. The CDR3 here is CASSLSGYEQYF. CDR3 nucleotides: TGTGCCAGCAGCTTAAGCGGTTACGAGCAGTACTTC.

This chain uses TRBV6-2 or TRBV6-3 with TRBJ2-1, with 9 bases identical to TRBD2. V lost 4 bases and J lost 6; bases outside the gene matches: 4. This CDR3 has 14 residues. CDR1 is MNHEY and CDR2 is SVGEGT in the germline V gene. For the CDR3, the DNA is TGTGCCAGCAGTTTAGCGGGAGTCGGCAATGAGCAGTTCTTC. This codes for CASSLAGVGNEQFF.

V and J are TRBV6-5 and TRBJ1-5, with D unclear. This CDR3 spans 13 amino acids. Germline values: CDR1 MNHEY, CDR2 SVGAGI. Trimming stripped 2 bases from V and 5 bases from J, with 7 bases between. The CDR3 sequence: CASSYRHDQPQHF. The CDR3 bases are TGTGCCAGCAGTTACCGACACGATCAGCCCCAGCATTTT.

This chain uses TRBV7-9 with TRBJ2-5, with 9 bases that match TRBD1. The CDR3 contains 17 residues. V was clipped by 5 bases and J by 6 bases; unmatched bases: 16. Germline values: CDR1 SEHNR, CDR2 FQNEAQ (reference sequence). The CDR3 is CASSETAHWDRAKTQYF. Written as DNA, the CDR3 is TGTGCCAGCAGCGAAACAGCCCATTGGGACAGGGCGAAGACCCAGTACTTC.

The chain joins TRBV10-3 to TRBJ2-3; 7 bases align to TRBD1. V gave up 7 bases and J gave up 0 bases; unmatched junction bases: 13. The CDR3 is made up of 17 amino acids. In germline, CDR1 is ENHRY, CDR2 SYGVKD. CDR3 loop: CAITKSQTGTSTDTQYF. The CDR3 nucleotides are TGTGCCATCACCAAATCCCAGACAGGGACGAGCACAGATACGCAGTATTTT.

In this sample, this clone turned up once. The V gene is TRBV3-1 (or the pseudogene TRBV3-2), the J gene TRBJ2-5; TRBD2 agrees at 11 bases. The germline V gene has CDR1 LGHDT and CDR2 YNNKEL (reference sequence). J was trimmed by 2 bases and V by 5 bases; bases with no gene match: 10. This CDR3 comprises 17 residues. CDR3: CASSSGGGTSGQETQYF. CDR3 bases: TGTGCCAGCAGCTCAGGGGGCGGGACTAGCGGACAAGAGACCCAGTACTTC.

The genes are TRBV18 and TRBJ1-2; TRBD1 matches at 7 bases. With V trimmed by 2 bases and J by 2 bases, 5 bases remained unmatched. The CDR3 loop spans 15 amino acids. CDR1 is KGHSH and CDR2 is LQKENI in the germline V gene. The CDR3 nucleotides read TGTGCCAGCTCACCAGAACAGGGGATAAACTATGGCTACACCTTC. Its protein is CASSPEQGINYGYTF.

The V and J genes are TRBV28 and TRBJ1-2; no clear D gene. This CDR3 has 12 residues. V lost 5 bases and J 8 bases, leaving 12 bases between the germline ends. The germline V gene encodes CDR1 MDHEN and CDR2 SYDVKM. The CDR3 loop is CASSGGVGGYTF. DNA for the CDR3: TGTGCCAGCAGTGGCGGGGTTGGAGGCTACACCTTC.

The chain joins TRBV5-1 to TRBJ2-1; 8 nucleotides align to TRBD2. Germline CDR1 SGHRS, CDR2 YFSETQ. CDR3 size: 17 residues. Trimming at V came to 0 bases and at J to 0 bases, leaving 5 bases not matched to a gene. As DNA, the CDR3 is TGCGCCAGCAGCTTGGGGACTAGCCCTAGCTCCTACAATGAGCAGTTCTTC. Its translation is CASSLGTSPSSYNEQFF.

The chain recombines TRBV10-2 with TRBJ2-7; 8 bases match TRBD2. In germline, CDR1 is WSHSY, CDR2 SAAADI. V shed 4 bases, J shed 3 bases, and the junction held 8 bases outside the gene matches. CDR3 length: 15 amino acids. CDR3 protein: CASSGVILAGYEQYF. As DNA, the CDR3 is TGCGCCAGCAGTGGGGTTATCCTAGCGGGCTACGAGCAGTACTTC.

The chain joins TRBV20-1 to TRBJ1-3; D gene ambiguous. In germline, CDR1 is DFQATT, CDR2 SNEGSKA (reference sequence). V lost 6 bases and J lost 4, with 7 bases in between. The length of the CDR3 is 11 residues. In nucleotides, the CDR3 is TGCAGTGCACAAAACGGAAACACCATATATTTT. This encodes CSAQNGNTIYF.

The V call is TRBV7-8, the J call TRBJ2-3, with D possibly being TRBD1 (6 bases). Germline CDR1 and CDR2: SGHVS and FQNEAQ. This CDR3 comprises 16 residues. Trimming removed 0 bases from V and 4 bases from J, with 14 bases in between. The CDR3 loop is CASSLAIQGSADTQYF. The DNA for the CDR3 is TGTGCCAGCAGCTTAGCGATCCAGGGGAGTGCAGATACGCAGTATTTT.

The chain employs TRBV18 and TRBJ1-1; the D gene is possibly TRBD1 (5 bases). V was shortened by 1 base and J by 5 bases, with 11 bases between the two germline ends. CDR1 is KGHSH, CDR2 LQKENI, per germline. The CDR3 spans 14 residues. The CDR3 sequence: CASSPQGRETEAFF. The CDR3 nucleotides are TGTGCCAGCTCACCACAGGGGAGGGAGACTGAAGCTTTCTTT.

The chain links TRBV9 to TRBJ2-5; the D gene is possibly TRBD2 (6 bases). CDR1 is SGDLS and CDR2 is YYNGEE in the germline V gene. V lost 0 bases to trimming and J lost 2 bases, with 8 bases between them. CDR3 size: 14 residues. The CDR3 DNA is TGTGCCAGCAGCGTAGGCGGGACGCAAGAGACCCAGTACTTC. Encoded protein: CASSVGGTQETQYF.